Each of the 21 T cell receptor beta chains below was sequenced from the same sample in a study of PD-1 blockade in classical Hodgkin lymphoma. Data came from immunoSEQ multiplex PCR; TCRdb stores just in-frame clones and leaves some out. The table has approximately 25,000 clones, 84% seen once. Each patient's relapse followed autologous stem cell transplantation, and brentuximab vedotin exposure varied. By magnetic negative selection, CD4+ T cells were purified from thawed PBMCs. Sequenced here: CD4+ T cells from blood, sampled at baseline. The receptors were sampled from a human donor with classical Hodgkin lymphoma.

The chain has TRBV7-8 and TRBJ2-5; 7 bases are shared with TRBD2. The CDR3 contains 13 residues. Germline CDR1 and CDR2: SGHVS and FQNEAQ. Trimming took 1 base from V and 9 from J; bases not matched to a gene: 5. In DNA form, the CDR3 reads TGTGCCAGCAGCTTAGGTCAACTAGCGTCCCAGTACTTC. This gives the protein CASSLGQLASQYF.

The chain uses TRBV6-5 and TRBJ1-2; D is perhaps TRBD1 (6 bases). The V end lost 7 bases, the J end lost 4 bases, and 13 bases lay between the germline ends. Germline values: CDR1 MNHEY, CDR2 SVGAGI. The CDR3 extends over 13 amino acids. CDR3 coding DNA: TGTGCCAGCAATCAACAGGGATCCTATGGCTACACCTTC. Encoded protein: CASNQQGSYGYTF.

This clone came up once. This chain uses TRBV4-2 with TRBJ2-5; D is possibly TRBD2 (7 bases). The V end was cut by 3 bases, the J end by 1 base, with 9 bases between. The CDR3 covers 14 residues. The germline gives CDR1 LGHNA, CDR2 YNFKEQ. DNA of the CDR3: TGTGCCAGCAGCCAGGGAGGGGGCCAAGAGACCCAGTACTTC. Its translation is CASSQGGGQETQYF.

The chain recombines TRBV28 with TRBJ1-2; TRBD1 is a possible D gene (5 bases). Germline CDR1 MDHEN, CDR2 SYDVKM. Trimming pared 4 bases from V and 0 bases from J, leaving 9 bases between. This CDR3 is 14 amino acids long. The CDR3 spells CASSSTTANYGYTF. As DNA, the CDR3 is TGTGCCAGCAGTTCCACGACAGCTAACTATGGCTACACCTTC.

V usage is TRBV18 and J usage is TRBJ2-6; tentative D call: TRBD1 (5 bases). The V end lost 3 bases, the J end lost 1 base, and 10 bases lay between the germline ends. Germline V gives CDR1 KGHSH, CDR2 LQKENI. The CDR3 covers 16 residues. The CDR3 region is CASSPESGSGANVLTF. The DNA for the CDR3 is TGTGCCAGCTCACCGGAGTCAGGGTCTGGGGCCAACGTCCTGACTTTC.

This clone was counted a few times. The chain is built from TRBV25-1 and TRBJ1-1, with TRBD1 matching over 9 bases. Trimming took 4 bases from V and 11 from J; bases not matched to a gene: 8. The germline V gene has CDR1 MGHDK and CDR2 SYGVNS. This CDR3 is 13 amino acids long. The CDR3 reads CASSGTGEGWAFF. In DNA, the CDR3 is TGTGCCAGCAGTGGGACAGGGGAAGGGTGGGCTTTCTTT.

The chain joins TRBV23-1 to TRBJ1-4; D may be TRBD1 (5 bases). TRBV23-1 is known as an ORF, though its function is uncertain. The CDR3 has 15 residues. V dropped 3 bases and J dropped 5 bases, with 13 bases sitting between them. Here the CDR3 DNA reads TGCGCCAGCAGTCACCCCGCGTGGGGGAATGAAAAACTGTTTTTT. This encodes CASSHPAWGNEKLFF.

The chain employs TRBV6-5 and TRBJ2-1; 8 bases fit TRBD2. The CDR3 spans 15 residues. Trimming removed 10 bases from V and 8 bases from J; junction bases left unmatched: 16. Germline lookup yields CDR1 MNHEY and CDR2 SVGAGI. Here the CDR3 reads CATSRGGLGSYEQFF. Written as DNA, the CDR3 is TGTGCCACCTCCCGAGGGGGACTAGGATCGTATGAGCAGTTCTTC.

The chain combines TRBV28 with TRBJ1-5, with D possibly TRBD1 on 5 matching bases. V was cut by 5 bases and J by 0 bases, with 11 bases left in between. The CDR3 totals 15 residues. Looked up from germline, CDR1 is MDHEN and CDR2 is SYDVKM. This CDR3 reads CASSRTGYSNQPQHF. As DNA, the CDR3 is TGTGCCAGCAGTCGTACAGGTTATAGCAATCAGCCCCAGCATTTT.

The chain employs TRBV5-4 and TRBJ1-1; 7 nucleotides align to TRBD1. Germline CDR1 and CDR2: SGHNT and YYREEE (reference sequence). There are 15 residues in the CDR3. The J segment lost 3 bases and the V segment lost 3 bases, leaving 8 bases of the junction unmatched. This CDR3 reads CASSSAGGTDTEAFF. The DNA for the CDR3 is TGTGCCAGCAGCTCGGCAGGGGGAACGGACACTGAAGCTTTCTTT.

The J gene is TRBJ2-2, the V gene TRBV19; D is possibly TRBD2 (6 bases). Germline CDR1 is LNHDA and CDR2 is SQIVND (reference sequence). CDR3 size: 15 residues. V was clipped by 6 bases and J by 0 bases, with 11 bases between them. The CDR3: CASRIRLANTGELFF. The CDR3 coding sequence is TGTGCCAGTAGGATCCGACTAGCGAACACCGGGGAGCTGTTTTTT.

The rearrangement links TRBV12-5 to TRBJ1-2; D ambiguous. Deletions cut 6 bases from V and 5 bases from J, with 19 bases between. CDR1 is LGHNT and CDR2 is FRNRAP in the germline V gene. This CDR3 has 15 residues. As DNA, the CDR3 is TGTGCTAGTGGCCAAGGCAGGAGTGTTGGATATGGCTACACCTTC. It translates to CASGQGRSVGYGYTF.

The chain joins TRBV19 to TRBJ1-2; 7 bases align to TRBD1. The length of the CDR3 is 15 residues. V shed 5 bases and J 8 bases; nucleotides not matched to a gene: 14. Germline CDR1 LNHDA, CDR2 SQIVND (reference sequence). The CDR3 sequence is CASSQGQATVGGYTF. The CDR3 coding sequence is TGTGCCAGTAGTCAAGGACAGGCGACGGTGGGAGGCTACACCTTC.

Here the CDR3 DNA reads TGTGCCAGCAGCCCAGGGGTGGACTCTTGGCAGGACTATGGCTACACCTTC. Translating gives CASSPGVDSWQDYGYTF. The rearrangement links TRBV4-2 to TRBJ1-2, with D possibly TRBD1 on 6 matching bases. Germline V gene lookup returns CDR1 LGHNA and CDR2 YNFKEQ. The CDR3 is 17 amino acids. V lost 4 bases to trimming and J lost 3 bases, with 21 bases between them.

The gene calls are TRBV4-2 and TRBJ1-5, with D unresolved. Trimming pared 0 bases from V and 5 bases from J, leaving 11 bases between. The CDR3 length is 15 residues. Per germline, CDR1 LGHNA and CDR2 YNFKEQ. The CDR3 region is CASSQDWLGYQPQHF. The CDR3 DNA sequence: TGTGCCAGCAGCCAAGACTGGTTGGGGTATCAGCCCCAGCATTTT.

The chain carries TRBV18 and TRBJ2-1; 9 nucleotides match TRBD1. Germline V gene data show CDR1 as KGHSH and CDR2 as LQKENI. The CDR3 spans 14 residues. The V gene end was trimmed by 4 bases and the J gene end by 4 bases; junction bases not matched to a gene: 2. The CDR3 DNA sequence: TGTGCCAGCTCACGGGGACAGGGATACAATGAGCAGTTCTTC. It translates to CASSRGQGYNEQFF.

This clone was detected once. The V and J genes are TRBV6-6 and TRBJ2-7; D is perhaps TRBD1 (6 bases). Germline V gene sequence: CDR1 MNHNY, CDR2 SVGAGI (reference sequence). The CDR3 runs to 14 residues. Deletions cut 6 bases from V and 3 bases from J, with 15 bases between. In nucleotides, the CDR3 is TGTGCCAGCAGGCCCCAGGGGTCGTACTACGAGCAGTACTTC. Residues: CASRPQGSYYEQYF.

The chain joins TRBV5-6 to TRBJ1-5; D is undetermined. Germline V CDR1 and CDR2: SGHDT, YYEEEE. CDR3 size: 14 residues. V gave up 3 bases and J gave up 3 bases, with 10 bases separating them. The CDR3 sequence: CASSSPGVNQPQHF. The CDR3 nucleotides read TGTGCCAGCAGCTCCCCGGGAGTCAATCAGCCCCAGCATTTT.

The CDR3 DNA is TGTGCCAGTAGTATAGATCTCTTCTCTGGAAACACCATATATTTT. Its protein is CASSIDLFSGNTIYF. The chain employs TRBV19 and TRBJ1-3; D is uncertain. V dropped 0 bases and J dropped 0 bases, with 6 bases sitting between them. Germline V lookup: CDR1 LNHDA, CDR2 SQIVND (reference sequence). This CDR3 is built from 15 residues. Using reference TRBV19 and TRBJ1-3 for the parts outside the CDR3, the full variable domain is DGGITQSPKYLFRKEGQNVTLSCEQNLNHDAMYWYRQDPGQGLRLIYYSQIVNDFQKGDIAEGYSVSREKKESFPLTVTSAQKNPTAFYLCASSIDLFSGNTIYFGEGSWLTVV.

The chain has TRBV7-2 and TRBJ1-2; D may be TRBD1 (5 bases). Germline V CDR1 and CDR2: SGHTA, FQGNSA. The CDR3 is made up of 15 amino acids. Trimming took 0 bases from V and 2 from J, leaving 10 bases between them. The chain's CDR3 is CASSLARRVNYGYTF. The CDR3 nucleotides read TGTGCCAGCAGCTTAGCCCGCAGGGTGAACTATGGCTACACCTTC.

For the CDR3, the DNA is TGTGCCAGGACCTCAAGGATAACGCAGTATTTT. Protein product: CARTSRITQYF. The rearrangement links TRBV5-8 to TRBJ2-3; D gene unclear. This CDR3 is built from 11 residues. V was trimmed by 8 bases and J by 9 bases, leaving 13 bases between them. The germline V gene encodes CDR1 SGHTS and CDR2 YDEGEE.